Listed below are T cell receptor beta chains from one sample, sequenced in a study of blood T cell repertoires in COVID-19. Sequenced by immunoSEQ multiplex PCR; TCRdb stores in-frame clones only, minus some. Among some 100,000 clones listed, 80% to 95% were seen once. Sequencing was carried out using peripheral blood. The receptors shown here come from a woman aged 55-69 years with active COVID-19. CDR3s include the opening cysteine and the closing phenylalanine or tryptophan. The D gene is left open where the match is weak. Size values are once, few and many counts, or a class for expanded clones, and some rows have none.

V: TRBV7-9
D: TRBD1
J: TRBJ1-1
size: once
CDR3: CASSSGQGETEAFF
DNA: TGTGCCAGCAGCTCAGGACAGGGAGAAACTGAAGCTTTCTTT

V: TRBV27
D: TRBD1
J: TRBJ2-5
size: -
CDR3: CASGPGGMGETQYF
DNA: TGTGCCAGCGGGCCAGGGGGTATGGGAGAGACCCAGTACTTC

V: TRBV7-9
D: -
J: TRBJ1-1
size: -
CDR3: CAISGPGRSEAFF
DNA: TGTGCCATCTCAGGGCCAGGGAGGAGTGAAGCTTTCTTT

V: TRBV19
D: TRBD1
J: TRBJ1-1
size: -
CDR3: CASTTTGTALNTEAFF
DNA: TGTGCCAGTACCACCACCGGGACAGCTCTTAACACTGAAGCTTTCTTT

V: TRBV5-6
D: -
J: TRBJ2-5
size: -
CDR3: CASSLGVEETQYF
DNA: TGTGCCAGCAGCTTGGGAGTTGAGGAGACCCAGTACTTC

V: TRBV19
D: -
J: TRBJ2-1
size: -
CDR3: CASSISRGEQFF
DNA: TGTGCCAGTAGTATTTCGAGAGGTGAGCAGTTCTTC

V: TRBV11-2
D: TRBD1
J: TRBJ1-2
size: -
CDR3: CASSFGTGDGYTF
DNA: TGTGCCAGCAGCTTCGGGACAGGGGATGGCTACACCTTC

V: TRBV4-1
D: -
J: TRBJ2-7
size: few
CDR3: CASSQEVSAGREQYF
DNA: TGCGCCAGCAGCCAAGAAGTATCGGCAGGGAGGGAGCAGTACTTC

V: TRBV28
D: -
J: TRBJ1-2
size: -
CDR3: CASSFSGIYGYTF
DNA: TGTGCCAGCAGTTTTTCGGGTATCTATGGCTACACCTTC

V: TRBV15
D: -
J: TRBJ2-7
size: -
CDR3: CATSSRLGISEQYF
DNA: TGTGCCACCAGCAGTCGCTTGGGCATTTCCGAGCAGTACTTC

V: TRBV3-1/TRBV3-2
D: TRBD1
J: TRBJ2-6
size: -
CDR3: CASSQDRGQGGANVLTF
DNA: TGTGCCAGCAGCCAAGACAGGGGGCAAGGTGGGGCCAACGTCCTGACTTTC

V: TRBV6-2/TRBV6-3
D: -
J: TRBJ2-2
size: once
CDR3: CASSYLRETGELFF
DNA: TGTGCCAGCAGTTATCTGCGGGAAACCGGGGAGCTGTTTTTT

V: TRBV28
D: TRBD1
J: TRBJ1-1
size: -
CDR3: CASPSGQGAEAFF
DNA: TGTGCCAGCCCGTCAGGACAGGGAGCTGAAGCTTTCTTT

V: TRBV3-1/TRBV3-2
D: -
J: TRBJ1-2
size: -
CDR3: CASSQGARTEDGYTF
DNA: TGTGCCAGCAGCCAAGGCGCTCGGACGGAGGATGGCTACACCTTC

V: TRBV24-1
D: TRBD1
J: TRBJ2-2
size: -
CDR3: CATSDSGTGQAGELFF
DNA: TGTGCCACCAGTGACTCCGGGACAGGGCAGGCCGGGGAGCTGTTTTTT